This TCR beta chain was obtained from a study of cytomegalovirus exposure and HLA in healthy donors. General study results and limits: When analyzed later, the rates of TCR association showed variation by HLA locus, with DRB1 the most and HLA-C the fewest. What a later analysis reportedly showed was that an Asian-associated ancestry cluster had fewer N-insertions than the approximately 700-donor mean. Investigators reported 150 to 200 TCR beta chains as tied to cytomegalovirus. In an earlier analysis, most TCR beta V segments were productive about 87% or about 30% of the time.

About this clone itself: What it binds is not known.

The CDR3 is made up of 19 amino acids. Germline assignment: CDR1 MGHRA and CDR2 YSYEKL. PCR used 60 Vbeta primers and 13 Jbeta primers. The protocol was immunoSEQ multiplex PCR, while the TCRdb copy is restricted to in-frame clones and leaves out a portion. In the table there are around 200,000 clones, around 80% of which are singletons. The specimen was PBMCs. The receptor was derived from a man aged 35-49 years in good health and CMV-seronegative. The chain combines TRBV4-1 with TRBJ2-5, with a possible D match to TRBD1 (7 bases). The DNA end is a closer match to TRBJ2-7, so the J assignment may be wrong. CDR3 sequence reads: CASSNTLVARDSESYEQYF. The CDR3, as DNA: TGCGCCAGTAGTAATACTTTAGTTGCGCGGGACAGCGAATCCTACGAGCAGTACTTC.